The source of this TCR beta chain is a study of T cell changes during pregnancy in multiple sclerosis. Unmatched junction bases numbered 8, after V lost 2 bases and J lost 6 bases. The CDR3 spans 16 residues. The germline gives CDR1 SGHTA, CDR2 FQGTGA. Measured with immunoSEQ multiplex PCR; TCRdb has only the in-frame clones, and not every one. The data contain just under 70,000 clones, under 95% of them singletons. The chain combines TRBV7-3 with TRBJ2-1; TRBD1 matches 9 bases. The receptor was isolated from a female donor with multiple sclerosis, enrolled in a pregnancy study. Source: peripheral blood, taken in the second trimester of pregnancy. The CDR3 loop is CASSLYGTGFPNEQFF. DNA for the CDR3: TGTGCCAGCAGCTTATACGGGACAGGGTTCCCCAATGAGCAGTTCTTC.